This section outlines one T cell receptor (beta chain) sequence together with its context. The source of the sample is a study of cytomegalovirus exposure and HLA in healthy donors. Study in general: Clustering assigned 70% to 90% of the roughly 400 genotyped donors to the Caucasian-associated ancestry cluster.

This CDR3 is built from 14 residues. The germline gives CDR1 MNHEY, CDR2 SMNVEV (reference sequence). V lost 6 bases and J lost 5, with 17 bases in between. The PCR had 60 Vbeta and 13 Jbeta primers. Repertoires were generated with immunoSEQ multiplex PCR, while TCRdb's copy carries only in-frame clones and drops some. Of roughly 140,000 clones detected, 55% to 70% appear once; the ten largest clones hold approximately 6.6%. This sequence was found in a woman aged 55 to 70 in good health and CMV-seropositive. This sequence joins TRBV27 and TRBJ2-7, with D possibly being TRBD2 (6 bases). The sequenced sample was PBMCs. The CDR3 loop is CASRRSGSGNEQYF. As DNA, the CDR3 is TGTGCCAGCAGAAGGTCCGGGAGCGGCAACGAGCAGTACTTC.